This T cell receptor (beta chain) was identified during a study of spatial heterogeneity in lung cancer. The wider study: Available PBMC from follow-up, collected a median of roughly 24 months after resection, underwent sequencing. Every unique TCR and UMI combination, on average, appeared more than ten times in raw reads. Alpha-chain detections were consistently fewer than beta-chain detections among the sequences.

As for time point: blood at routine non-recurrence follow-up after resection. No cell sorting; template was whole RNA from tumor, lung tissue or PBMC. This clonotype was seen ten or more times. TCRdb re-called the 5' RACE reads with MiXCR, one entry per CDR3 protein. The repertoire holds roughly 120,000 distinct CDR3 sequences, with more than 10% as singletons. Trimming removed 6 bases at V and 2 bases at J, with 11 bases between. Germline V gives CDR1 MNHEY, CDR2 SVGAGI. The CDR3 spans 13 residues. V usage is TRBV6-5 and J usage is TRBJ2-7; a possible D gene is TRBD1 (6 bases). This specimen consisted of PBMCs, obtained at follow-up. This sequence originates from a male donor with early-stage non-small cell lung cancer. The CDR3 coding sequence is TGTGCCAGCAGCCCGACAGGTACCTACGAGCAGTACTTC. Translated, it gives CASSPTGTYEQYF.